This TCR beta chain derives from a study of response to subunit inactivated influenza vaccine (dated by TCRdb to 2016 to 2018). Looking at the study overall: Deep quantitative profiling of the T cell receptor repertoire was used in the study to follow responses to a trivalent subunit inactivated influenza vaccine.

Receptor libraries were prepared by RT-PCR. The sample was run on an Illumina HiSeq 2500. TCRdb passed the public sequencing reads through fastp at Q25 and MiXCR, retaining productive beta sequences. A single entry per CDR3 protein holds the most common genes and DNA from its merged rows. This sample has under 750,000 distinct CDR3 sequences in its table, and 10% to 15% of those were observed once. 10% of the sample belongs to the ten largest clones. What the work shows at the level of the full study, not this receptor alone: It was suggested by the authors that each seasonal influenza vaccination may recruit only a limited number of new T cells.

This clonotype was counted ten times or more. Its cognate antigen has yet to be identified. No much larger clone exists at a distance of one base, and base qualities are not known. Ends trimmed: V by 5 bases, J by 7 bases; bases unmatched to a gene: 21. The CDR3 has 18 amino acids, counting the end cysteine and phenylalanine. The sequence is cut down to CDR3 DNA, 54 bases in frame from base 1. For CDR1 and CDR2, the germline V gene lists MNHEY and SVGEGT. Here the chain combines TRBV6-2 or TRBV6-3 and TRBJ1-2, and TRBD1 matches 8 of the central bases. This material consisted of PBMCs from blood, taken on the day of vaccination. The clonotype comes from a man in his forties or fifties who received an inactivated influenza vaccine. Donor details come from another sample of the same person, matched by shared clones. At the DNA level, the sequence is TGTGCCAGCAGTCAACCCCAGGGGGCGCGTAGAATCGCCGCTGGCTACACCTTC. This yields the protein CASSQPQGARRIAAGYTF.